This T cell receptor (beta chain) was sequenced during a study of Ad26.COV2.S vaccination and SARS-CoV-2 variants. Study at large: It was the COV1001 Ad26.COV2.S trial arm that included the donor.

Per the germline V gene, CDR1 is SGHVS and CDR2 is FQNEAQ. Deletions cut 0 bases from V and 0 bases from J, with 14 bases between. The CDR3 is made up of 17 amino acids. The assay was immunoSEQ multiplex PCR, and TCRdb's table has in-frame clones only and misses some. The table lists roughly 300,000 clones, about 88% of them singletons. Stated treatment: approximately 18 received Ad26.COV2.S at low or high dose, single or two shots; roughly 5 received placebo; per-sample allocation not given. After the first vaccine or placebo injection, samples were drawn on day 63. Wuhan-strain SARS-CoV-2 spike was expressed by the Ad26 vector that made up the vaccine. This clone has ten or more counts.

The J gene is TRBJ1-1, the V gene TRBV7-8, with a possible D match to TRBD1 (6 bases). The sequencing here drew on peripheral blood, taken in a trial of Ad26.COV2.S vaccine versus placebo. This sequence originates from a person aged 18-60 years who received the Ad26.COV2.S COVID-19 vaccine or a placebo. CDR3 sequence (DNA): TGTGCCAGCAGCTTAGCGGTGGGGGCCCTTCTGAACACTGAAGCTTTCTTT. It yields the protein CASSLAVGALLNTEAFF.